The 2 T cell receptor beta chains in this list originate from one sample, sequenced in a study of T cells in women clearing cervical HPV infection. TCRdb keeps only in-frame clones here, not all; method: immunoSEQ multiplex PCR. Its table lists about 31,000 clones. Sequenced: blood buffy coat. These TCRs come from a woman aged 18 to 75 with a cervical HPV16 infection that either progressed to CIN3+ or cleared (not recorded which).

In regard to this clone: The read ends 3 residues before the CDR3 terminus; that terminus is restored from the germline J gene. The chain employs TRBV19 and TRBJ2-7, with 8 bases aligning to TRBD1. The CDR3 extends over 15 amino acids. With V trimmed by 5 bases and J by 4 bases, 10 bases remained unmatched. CDR1 and CDR2 (germline): LNHDA, SQIVND (reference sequence). CDR3 DNA, as far as it was read: TGTGCCAGTAGTTCGGGGCAGGGGGCTCTATACGAG. Its translation: CASSSGQGALYE. The CDR3 reads in full as CASSSGQGALYEQYF.

Turning to this clone: The read is 3 residues too short to cover the CDR3 end, so that end is filled in from the germline J gene. The chain combines TRBV2 with TRBJ1-2; TRBD1 might be the D (5 bases). The CDR3 contains 14 residues. CDR1 is SNHLY and CDR2 is FYNNEI in the germline V gene. The sequenced part of the CDR3 DNA is TGTGCCAGCAGTGTCCAGCGGGACCCTCCCGAC. This codes for CASSVQRDPPD. The complete CDR3 sequence is CASSVQRDPPDYTF.